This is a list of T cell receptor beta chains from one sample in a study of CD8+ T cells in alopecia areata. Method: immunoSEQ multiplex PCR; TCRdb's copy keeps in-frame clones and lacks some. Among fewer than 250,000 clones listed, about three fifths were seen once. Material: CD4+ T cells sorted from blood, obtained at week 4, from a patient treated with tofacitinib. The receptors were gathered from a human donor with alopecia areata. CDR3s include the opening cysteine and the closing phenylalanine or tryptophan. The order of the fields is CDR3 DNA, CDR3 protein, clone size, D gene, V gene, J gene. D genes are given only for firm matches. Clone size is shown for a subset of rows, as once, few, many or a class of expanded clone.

DNA: TGTGCCAGCAGCTTAAACCCGGGACATAACTCACCCCTCCACTTT; CDR3: CASSLNPGHNSPLHF; size: -; D: -; V: TRBV11-2; J: TRBJ1-6
DNA: TGTGCCAGCAGTTCGACTAGCACAGATACGCAGTATTTT; CDR3: CASSSTSTDTQYF; size: -; D: -; V: TRBV7-2; J: TRBJ2-3
DNA: TGCAGCGTTCAGGGACGGATGAACACTGAAGCTTTCTTT; CDR3: CSVQGRMNTEAFF; size: -; D: -; V: TRBV29-1; J: TRBJ1-1
DNA: TGTGCCATCAGTGAGTCTGGACAGGACTACTACACCTTC; CDR3: CAISESGQDYYTF; size: -; D: TRBD1; V: TRBV10-3; J: TRBJ1-2
DNA: TGCAGCGTTGGTGCAGGGACAAACTATGGCTACACCTTC; CDR3: CSVGAGTNYGYTF; size: -; D: -; V: TRBV29-1; J: TRBJ1-2
DNA: TGCAGCGCGACCACTTCGGGGGGATATACGCAGTATTTT; CDR3: CSATTSGGYTQYF; size: -; D: TRBD2; V: TRBV29-1; J: TRBJ2-3
DNA: TGTGCCAGCACTACCCTTAGCGGGGGGGCGGAGACCCAGTACTTC; CDR3: CASTTLSGGAETQYF; size: -; D: TRBD2; V: TRBV28; J: TRBJ2-5
DNA: TGTGCCAGCAGCCGGGTGACTAGCGGAAGCTACGAGCAGTACTTC; CDR3: CASSRVTSGSYEQYF; size: few; D: TRBD2; V: TRBV5-4; J: TRBJ2-7
DNA: TGTGCCAGCAGTGGTGGGAGGTACGAGCAGTACTTC; CDR3: CASSGGRYEQYF; size: -; D: -; V: TRBV2; J: TRBJ2-7
DNA: TGTGCCAGCAGCTTTCTGATGACTGGGGCCAACGTCCTGACTTTC; CDR3: CASSFLMTGANVLTF; size: -; D: -; V: TRBV5-6; J: TRBJ2-6
DNA: TGCGCCAGCAGCCAAGACTACAGGGCCACTGAAGCTTTCTTT; CDR3: CASSQDYRATEAFF; size: -; D: -; V: TRBV4-3; J: TRBJ1-1
DNA: TGCAGCGTTTGGGGGGGTGAGCGGGAGACCCAGTACTTC; CDR3: CSVWGGERETQYF; size: few; D: TRBD2; V: TRBV29-1; J: TRBJ2-5
DNA: TGTGCCAGCAGCCAAAAAGCCCAGGGTTGGACTGAAGCTTTCTTT; CDR3: CASSQKAQGWTEAFF; size: once; D: -; V: TRBV14; J: TRBJ1-1
DNA: TGTGCCAGCAGCTTAATCGGGGGGGCCCGCACAGATACGCAGTATTTT; CDR3: CASSLIGGARTDTQYF; size: -; D: TRBD2; V: TRBV7-2; J: TRBJ2-3
DNA: TGTGCCAAAAAGGACGGGGGGGTTGGCAATCAGCCCCAGCATTTT; CDR3: CAKKDGGVGNQPQHF; size: few; D: -; V: TRBV14; J: TRBJ1-5
DNA: TGTGCCAGCAGTCCGCATGGAGGGGTCAACTATGGCTACACCTTC; CDR3: CASSPHGGVNYGYTF; size: -; D: -; V: TRBV25-1; J: TRBJ1-2
DNA: TGTGCCAGCAGCTTAGATGGGGGCGTCGGGTTCTACACCTTC; CDR3: CASSLDGGVGFYTF; size: -; D: -; V: TRBV7-2; J: TRBJ1-2
DNA: TGCGCCAGCAGCATAGGGGAGAGGGCGCAGTATTTT; CDR3: CASSIGERAQYF; size: -; D: -; V: TRBV5-1; J: TRBJ2-3
DNA: TGCAGCGTCCTGGGGCAGGGTCTCCCAGATACGCAGTATTTT; CDR3: CSVLGQGLPDTQYF; size: -; D: -; V: TRBV29-1; J: TRBJ2-3
DNA: TGCAGCGTCGGTGGGACTAGCGGTTCCTACGAGCAGTACTTC; CDR3: CSVGGTSGSYEQYF; size: -; D: TRBD2; V: TRBV29-1; J: TRBJ2-7
DNA: TGCGCCAGCAGCCCAGGACTAGCGGGGGGGCGGGAGACCCAGTACTTC; CDR3: CASSPGLAGGRETQYF; size: -; D: TRBD2; V: TRBV4-3; J: TRBJ2-5
DNA: TGCGCCAGCAGCCCGGGACTAGCAACCGGGGAGCTGTTTTTT; CDR3: CASSPGLATGELFF; size: -; D: TRBD2; V: TRBV5-1; J: TRBJ2-2
DNA: TGTGCCAGTAGTATCCCGGGCGGGACGCCGCGCTCCTACGAGCAGTACTTC; CDR3: CASSIPGGTPRSYEQYF; size: few; D: -; V: TRBV19; J: TRBJ2-7
DNA: TGTGCCAGCAGCTTACTAGAGACCCAGTACTTC; CDR3: CASSLLETQYF; size: -; D: -; V: TRBV7-2; J: TRBJ2-5
DNA: TGTGCCAGCAGTTTTTATAAGTCAGGGCACACCTTC; CDR3: CASSFYKSGHTF; size: -; D: -; V: TRBV28; J: TRBJ1-2
DNA: TGTGCCAGCAACTTTCGGCCTTCGGGCACTGAAGCTTTCTTT; CDR3: CASNFRPSGTEAFF; size: -; D: -; V: TRBV7-2; J: TRBJ1-1
DNA: TGTGCCTGGAGTAACAGGGGGCTCTTCAAGCAGTACTTC; CDR3: CAWSNRGLFKQYF; size: few; D: TRBD1; V: TRBV30; J: TRBJ2-7
DNA: TGCAGCGTCGCCGGGACATCCTCCTACGAGCAGTACTTC; CDR3: CSVAGTSSYEQYF; size: once; D: -; V: TRBV29-1; J: TRBJ2-7
DNA: TGTGCCAGCAGCTTCACACAAGACTATGGCTACACCTTC; CDR3: CASSFTQDYGYTF; size: -; D: -; V: TRBV7-2; J: TRBJ1-2
DNA: TGTGCCAGCAGGACCGCTGGGGCCAACGTCCTGACTTTC; CDR3: CASRTAGANVLTF; size: -; D: -; V: TRBV6-5; J: TRBJ2-6
DNA: TGCGCCAGCAGCTTACCTTCTAGGACTAGCTGGAACGAGCAGTACTTC; CDR3: CASSLPSRTSWNEQYF; size: -; D: TRBD2; V: TRBV10-1; J: TRBJ2-7
DNA: TGTGCCAGCAGCTTAGGTTCAACACAGCAAGAGACCCAGTACTTC; CDR3: CASSLGSTQQETQYF; size: once; D: -; V: TRBV7-2; J: TRBJ2-5